This T cell receptor beta chain was sequenced in a study of CD8 T cells in ankylosing spondylitis. General study findings and limits: As reported, disease-linked clones showed significant enrichment in matched ankylosing spondylitis synovial fluid. Existing reports had already noted some motif variants in reactive arthritis synovial fluid and blood. CD8+ cells made up the disease-linked clones, which were relatively rare in peripheral blood.

This clonotype was seen only a few times. Its matching antigen is unknown. This CDR3 has 15 amino acids. Per germline, CDR1 SQVTM and CDR2 ANQGSEA. The V segment lost 7 bases and the J segment 1 base; nucleotides outside the gene matches: 8. Making use of molecular barcodes, quantitative 5'-RACE generated TCR beta libraries. MiXCR, applied by TCRdb to the 5' RACE reads, yields one record per CDR3 protein. The sample lists 310,000 or so distinct CDR3 sequences; around 20% were seen once. Source material: blood, either unsorted or a sorted T cell fraction (not recorded which). This TCR was recovered from a male donor with ankylosing spondylitis or in good health (not recorded which). This sequence joins TRBV29-1 and TRBJ2-2, with 8 bases matching TRBD2. The CDR3 loop is CSAELSGENTGELFF. In nucleotides, the CDR3 is TGCAGCGCCGAGCTTAGCGGGGAGAACACCGGGGAGCTGTTTTTT.